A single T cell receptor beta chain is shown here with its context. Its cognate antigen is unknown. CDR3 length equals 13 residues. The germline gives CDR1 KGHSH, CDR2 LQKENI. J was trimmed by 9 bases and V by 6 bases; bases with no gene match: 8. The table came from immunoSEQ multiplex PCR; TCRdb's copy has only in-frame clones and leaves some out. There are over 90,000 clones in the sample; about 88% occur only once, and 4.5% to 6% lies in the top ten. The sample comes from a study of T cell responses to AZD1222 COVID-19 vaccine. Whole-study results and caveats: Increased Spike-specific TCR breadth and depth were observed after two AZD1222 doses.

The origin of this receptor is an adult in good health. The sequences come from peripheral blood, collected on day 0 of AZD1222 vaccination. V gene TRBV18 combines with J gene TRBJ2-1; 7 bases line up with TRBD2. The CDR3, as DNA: TGTGCCAGCTCCCCCATACTAGCGAGTGAGCAGTTCTTC. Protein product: CASSPILASEQFF. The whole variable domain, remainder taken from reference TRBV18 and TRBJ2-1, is NAGVMQNPRHLVRRRGQEARLRCSPMKGHSHVYWYRQLPEEGLKFMVYLQKENIIDESGMPKERFSAEFPKEGPSILRIQQVVRGDSAAYFCASSPILASEQFFGPGTRLTVL.